The clone carrying this T cell receptor (beta chain) was seen a handful of times. As yet, its antigen is unknown. This entry comes from a study of cytomegalovirus exposure and HLA in healthy donors. Study as a whole: An early data release held 75 million to 100 million unique TCRs from HLA-typed donors. Study-wide findings and caveats: Published work reported that the classifier diagnosed cytomegalovirus status with high specificity and sensitivity. Later analysis indicated greater clonal expansion among HLA-associated TCR beta chains than among equally common other chains.

This PCR relied on a set of 60 Vbeta primers and 13 Jbeta primers. Clones were sequenced by immunoSEQ multiplex PCR, and TCRdb holds only the in-frame ones, with some missing. The repertoire holds some 90,000 clones, with approximately 68% as singletons. Germline V lookup: CDR1 SGHDT, CDR2 YYEEEE. Trimming removed 4 bases from V and 0 bases from J, with 14 bases in between. CDR3 length: 15 residues. Sequencing input: PBMCs. The gene calls are TRBV5-6 and TRBJ2-7; D is perhaps TRBD1 (5 bases). The TCR originated in a boy younger than 18 in good health and CMV-seropositive. The CDR3 sequence: CASSPRRQGSYEQYF. For the CDR3, the DNA is TGTGCCAGCAGCCCCCGTCGGCAGGGCTCCTACGAGCAGTACTTC.